Given below is one TCR beta chain in context. The data were taken from a study of blood T cell repertoires in COVID-19. Study context: COVID-19 samples from acute and convalescent phases originated in the United States, Italy and Spain. In each case, the material was cDNA or gDNA derived from T cells, B-cell-depleted T cells, or PBMCs.

Study processing details: For nucleated cells, counts were estimated from reference gene primer amplification. Repertoires were generated with immunoSEQ multiplex PCR, while TCRdb's copy carries only in-frame clones and drops some. V, J and clone size were drawn from that table, and D and trimming were deduced from the DNA. Of 220,000 or so clones in the sample, just over 85% are singletons; the top ten hold roughly 14%. In assigning cohorts, the study relied on participant-reported clinical history. The V end was cut by 0 bases, the J end by 0 bases, with 7 bases between. CDR3 length: 15 amino acids. In germline, CDR1 is SGHRS, CDR2 YFSETQ.

The sequence was obtained from a woman in her forties or fifties with acute COVID-19. This rearrangement joins TRBV5-1 to TRBJ2-1; D uncertain. Sequencing input: PBMCs or T cells enriched from blood (not recorded which). The CDR3 nucleotides are TGCGCCAGCAGCTTGGACACAAGCTCCTACAATGAGCAGTTCTTC. The encoded protein is CASSLDTSSYNEQFF.